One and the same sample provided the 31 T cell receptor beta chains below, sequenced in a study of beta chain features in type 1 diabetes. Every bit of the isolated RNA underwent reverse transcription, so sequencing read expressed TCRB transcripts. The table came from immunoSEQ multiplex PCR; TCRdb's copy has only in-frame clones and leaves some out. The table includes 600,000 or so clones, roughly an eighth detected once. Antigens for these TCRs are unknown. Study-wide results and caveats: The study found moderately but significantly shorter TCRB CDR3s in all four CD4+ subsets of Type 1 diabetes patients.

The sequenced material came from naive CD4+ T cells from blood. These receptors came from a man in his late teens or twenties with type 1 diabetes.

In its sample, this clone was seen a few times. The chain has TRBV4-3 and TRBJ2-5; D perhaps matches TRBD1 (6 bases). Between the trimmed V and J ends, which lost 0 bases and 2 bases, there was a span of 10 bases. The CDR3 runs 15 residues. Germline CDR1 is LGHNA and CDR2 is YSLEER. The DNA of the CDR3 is TGCGCCAGCAGCCAAGAAGACAGGAAACAAGAGACCCAGTACTTC. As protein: CASSQEDRKQETQYF.

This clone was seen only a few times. The CDR3 coding sequence is TGTGCCAGCAGTTATCAGGGGGCTGGGCAAGAGACCCAGTACTTC. Its translation is CASSYQGAGQETQYF. The rearrangement joins TRBV28 to TRBJ2-5; 8 bases fit TRBD1. V dropped 4 bases and J dropped 2; count of bases not matched to a gene: 6. Germline V CDR1 and CDR2: MDHEN, SYDVKM. The CDR3 runs to 15 residues.

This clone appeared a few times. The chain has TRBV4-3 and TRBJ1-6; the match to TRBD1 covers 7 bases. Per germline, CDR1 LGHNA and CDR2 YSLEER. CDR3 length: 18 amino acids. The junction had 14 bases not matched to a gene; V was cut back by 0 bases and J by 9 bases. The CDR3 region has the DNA TGCGCCAGCAGCCAAGATATCGTAAGGGGGCGTGTGGGTTCACCCCTCCACTTT. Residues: CASSQDIVRGRVGSPLHF.

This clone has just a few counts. The CDR3 is CASSPRSSDGYTF. CDR3 DNA: TGTGCCAGCAGCCCGCGGTCTTCTGATGGCTACACCTTC. This chain joins TRBV14 and TRBJ1-2; D call uncertain. Germline CDR1 is SGHDN and CDR2 is FVKESK. The CDR3 extends over 13 amino acids. V was clipped by 4 bases and J by 6 bases, with 12 bases between them.

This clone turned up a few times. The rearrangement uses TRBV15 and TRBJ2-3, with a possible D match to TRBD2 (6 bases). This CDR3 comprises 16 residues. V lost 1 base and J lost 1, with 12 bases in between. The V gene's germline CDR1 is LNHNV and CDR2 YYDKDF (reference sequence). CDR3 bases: TGTGCCACCAGCAGAGCGGGGGAAGCGGGCACAGATACGCAGTATTTT. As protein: CATSRAGEAGTDTQYF.

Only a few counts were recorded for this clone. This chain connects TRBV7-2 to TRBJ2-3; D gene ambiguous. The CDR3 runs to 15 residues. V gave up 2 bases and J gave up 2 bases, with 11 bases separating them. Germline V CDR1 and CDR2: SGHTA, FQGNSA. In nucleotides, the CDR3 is TGTGCCAGCAGCTTAAGGCTGCCTTCCACAGATACGCAGTATTTT. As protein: CASSLRLPSTDTQYF.

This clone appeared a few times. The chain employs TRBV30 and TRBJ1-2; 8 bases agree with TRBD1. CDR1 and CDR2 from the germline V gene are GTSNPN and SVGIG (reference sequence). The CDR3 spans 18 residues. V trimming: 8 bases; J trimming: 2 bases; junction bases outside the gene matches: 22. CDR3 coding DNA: TGTGCCGGGACGGGGGCCGGGACAGGAGGGCCTTCGAACTATGGCTACACCTTC. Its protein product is CAGTGAGTGGPSNYGYTF.

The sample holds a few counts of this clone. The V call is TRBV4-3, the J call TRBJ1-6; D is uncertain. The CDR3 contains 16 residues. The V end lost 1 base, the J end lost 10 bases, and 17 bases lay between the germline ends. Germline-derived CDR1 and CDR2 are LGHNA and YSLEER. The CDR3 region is CASSQAAAPGSSPLHF. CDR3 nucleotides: TGCGCCAGCAGCCAAGCGGCAGCTCCCGGATCATCACCCCTCCACTTT.

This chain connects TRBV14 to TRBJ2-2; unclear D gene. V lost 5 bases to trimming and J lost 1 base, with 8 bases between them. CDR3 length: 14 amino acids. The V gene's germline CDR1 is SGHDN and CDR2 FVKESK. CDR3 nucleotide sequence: TGTGCCAGCAGCTCATTGTTGAACACCGGGGAGCTGTTTTTT. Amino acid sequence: CASSSLLNTGELFF.

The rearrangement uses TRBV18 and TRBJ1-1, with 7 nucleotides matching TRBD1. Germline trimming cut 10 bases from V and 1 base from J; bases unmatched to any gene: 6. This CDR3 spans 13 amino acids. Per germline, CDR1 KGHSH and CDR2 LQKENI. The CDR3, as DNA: TGTGCCACCAAGGGACAGAAGAACACTGAAGCTTTCTTT. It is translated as CATKGQKNTEAFF.

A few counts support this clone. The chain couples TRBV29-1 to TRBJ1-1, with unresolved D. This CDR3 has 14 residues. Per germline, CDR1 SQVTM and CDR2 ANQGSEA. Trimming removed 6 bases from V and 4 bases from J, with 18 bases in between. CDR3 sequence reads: CSVARLSPSTEAFF. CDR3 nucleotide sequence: TGCAGCGTGGCCCGTCTGTCTCCCAGCACTGAAGCTTTCTTT.

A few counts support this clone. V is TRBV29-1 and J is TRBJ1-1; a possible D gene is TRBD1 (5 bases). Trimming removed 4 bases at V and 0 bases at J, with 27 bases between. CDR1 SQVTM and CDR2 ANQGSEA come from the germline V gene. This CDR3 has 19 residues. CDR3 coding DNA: TGCAGCGTTGTAAGGTTGCAGGGAATGGGCACTGATTTGAACACTGAAGCTTTCTTT. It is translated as CSVVRLQGMGTDLNTEAFF.

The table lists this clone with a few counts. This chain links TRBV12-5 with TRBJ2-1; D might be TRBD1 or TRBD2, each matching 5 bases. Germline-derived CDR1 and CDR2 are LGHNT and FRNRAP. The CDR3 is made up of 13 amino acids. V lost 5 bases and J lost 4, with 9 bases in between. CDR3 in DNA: TGTGCTAGTGGTGGGGACCGATACAATGAGCAGTTCTTC. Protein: CASGGDRYNEQFF.

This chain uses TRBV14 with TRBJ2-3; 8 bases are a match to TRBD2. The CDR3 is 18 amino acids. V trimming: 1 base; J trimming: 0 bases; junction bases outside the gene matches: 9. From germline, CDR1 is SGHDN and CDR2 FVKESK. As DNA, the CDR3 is TGTGCCAGCAGCCAAGCTCCCCCCAGCGGGGGTAGCACAGATACGCAGTATTTT. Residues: CASSQAPPSGGSTDTQYF.

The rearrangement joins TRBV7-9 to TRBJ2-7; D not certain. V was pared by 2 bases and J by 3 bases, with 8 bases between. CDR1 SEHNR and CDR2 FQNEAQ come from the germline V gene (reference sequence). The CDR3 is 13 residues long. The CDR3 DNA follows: TGTGCCAGCAGCTTATCGGAGAGCTACGAGCAGTACTTC. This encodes CASSLSESYEQYF.

The CDR3, as DNA: TGCGCCAGCAGCTTGATAAGCGGGGATACGCAGTATTTT. It is translated as CASSLISGDTQYF. The chain links TRBV5-1 to TRBJ2-3; D is perhaps TRBD2 (6 bases). CDR3 length: 13 amino acids. V was clipped by 1 base and J by 6 bases, with 9 bases between them. Germline lookup yields CDR1 SGHRS and CDR2 YFSETQ.

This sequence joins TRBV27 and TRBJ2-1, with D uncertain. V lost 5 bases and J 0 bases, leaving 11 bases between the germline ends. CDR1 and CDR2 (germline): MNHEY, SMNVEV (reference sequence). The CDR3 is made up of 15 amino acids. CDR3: CASSTALLSYNEQFF. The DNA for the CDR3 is TGTGCCAGCAGTACTGCCCTACTCTCCTACAATGAGCAGTTCTTC.

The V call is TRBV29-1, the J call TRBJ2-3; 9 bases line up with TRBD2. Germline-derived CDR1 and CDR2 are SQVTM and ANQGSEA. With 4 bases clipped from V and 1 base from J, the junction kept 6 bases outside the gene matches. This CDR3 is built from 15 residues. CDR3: CSVGVAGDGTDTQYF. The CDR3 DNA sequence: TGCAGCGTTGGAGTAGCGGGGGATGGCACAGATACGCAGTATTTT.

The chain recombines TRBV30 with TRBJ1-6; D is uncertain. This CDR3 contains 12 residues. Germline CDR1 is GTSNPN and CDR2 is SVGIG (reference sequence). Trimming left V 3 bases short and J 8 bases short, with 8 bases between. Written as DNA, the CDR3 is TGTGCCTGGAGAATTGGGGATTCACCCCTCCACTTT. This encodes CAWRIGDSPLHF.

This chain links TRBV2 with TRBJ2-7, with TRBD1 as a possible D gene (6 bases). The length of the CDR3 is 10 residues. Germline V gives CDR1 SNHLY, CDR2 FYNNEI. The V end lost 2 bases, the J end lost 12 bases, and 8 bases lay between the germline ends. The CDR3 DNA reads TGTGCCAGCAGTGAACAGGGGCTGTACTTC. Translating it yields CASSEQGLYF.

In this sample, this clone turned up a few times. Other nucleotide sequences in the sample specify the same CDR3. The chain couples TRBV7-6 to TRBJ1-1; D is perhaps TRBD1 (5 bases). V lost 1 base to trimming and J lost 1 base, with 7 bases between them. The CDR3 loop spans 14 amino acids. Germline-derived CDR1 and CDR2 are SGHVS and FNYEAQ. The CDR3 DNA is TGTGCCAGCAGCTTAGTTCAGGGGAACACTGAAGCTTTCTTT. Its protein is CASSLVQGNTEAFF.

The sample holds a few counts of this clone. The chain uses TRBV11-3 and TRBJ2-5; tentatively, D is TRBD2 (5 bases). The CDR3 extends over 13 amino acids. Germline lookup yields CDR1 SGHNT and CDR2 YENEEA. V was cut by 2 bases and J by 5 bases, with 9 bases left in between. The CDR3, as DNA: TGTGCCAGCAGCTTAACTAGAGTGGAGACCCAGTACTTC. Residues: CASSLTRVETQYF. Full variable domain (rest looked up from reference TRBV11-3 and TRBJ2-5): EAGVVQSPRYKIIEKKQPVAFWCNPISGHNTLYWYLQNLGQGPELLIRYENEEAVDDSQLPKDRFSAERLKGVDSTLKIQPAELGDSAVYLCASSLTRVETQYFGPGTRLLVL.

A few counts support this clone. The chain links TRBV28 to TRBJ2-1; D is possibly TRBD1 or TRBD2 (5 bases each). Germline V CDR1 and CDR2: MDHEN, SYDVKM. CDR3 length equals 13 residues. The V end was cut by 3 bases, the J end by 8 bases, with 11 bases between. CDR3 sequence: CASSFRGVDEQFF. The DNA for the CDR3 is TGTGCCAGCAGTTTCAGAGGGGTCGATGAGCAGTTCTTC.

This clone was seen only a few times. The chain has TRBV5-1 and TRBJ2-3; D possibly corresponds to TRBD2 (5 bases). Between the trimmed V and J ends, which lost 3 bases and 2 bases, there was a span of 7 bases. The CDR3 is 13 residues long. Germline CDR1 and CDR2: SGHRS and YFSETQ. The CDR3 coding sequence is TGCGCCAGCAGCTCCCGGGACACAGATACGCAGTATTTT. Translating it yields CASSSRDTDTQYF.

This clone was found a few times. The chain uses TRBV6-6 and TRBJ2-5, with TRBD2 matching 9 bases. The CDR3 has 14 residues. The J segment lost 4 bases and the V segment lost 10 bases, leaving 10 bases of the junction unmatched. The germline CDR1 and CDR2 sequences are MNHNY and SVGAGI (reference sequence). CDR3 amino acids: CAITAGGPLETQYF. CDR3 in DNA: TGTGCCATCACTGCGGGAGGGCCCCTAGAGACCCAGTACTTC.

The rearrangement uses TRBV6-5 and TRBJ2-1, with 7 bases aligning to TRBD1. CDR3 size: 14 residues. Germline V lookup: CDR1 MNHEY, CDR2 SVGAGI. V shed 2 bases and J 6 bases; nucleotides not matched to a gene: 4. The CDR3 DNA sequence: TGTGCCAGCAGTTACCAGGCAGGGGGCAATGAGCAGTTCTTC. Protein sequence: CASSYQAGGNEQFF.

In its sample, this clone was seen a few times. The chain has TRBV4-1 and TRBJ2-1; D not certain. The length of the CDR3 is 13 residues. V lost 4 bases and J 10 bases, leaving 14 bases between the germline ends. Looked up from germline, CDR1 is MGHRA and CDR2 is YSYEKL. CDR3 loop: CASSPVGPGEQFF. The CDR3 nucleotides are TGCGCCAGCAGCCCCGTCGGCCCAGGCGAGCAGTTCTTC.

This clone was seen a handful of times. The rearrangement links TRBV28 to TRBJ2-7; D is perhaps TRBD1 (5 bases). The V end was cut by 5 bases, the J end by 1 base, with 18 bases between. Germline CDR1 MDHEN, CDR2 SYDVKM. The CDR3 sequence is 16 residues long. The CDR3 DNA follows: TGTGCCAGCAGTAAAGGGGATGGACCCCGATCCTACGAGCAGTACTTC. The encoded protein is CASSKGDGPRSYEQYF.

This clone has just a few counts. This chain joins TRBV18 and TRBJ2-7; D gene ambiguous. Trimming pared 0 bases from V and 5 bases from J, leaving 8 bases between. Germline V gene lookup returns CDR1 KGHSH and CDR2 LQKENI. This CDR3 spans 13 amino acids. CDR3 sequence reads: CASSPPGNNEQYF. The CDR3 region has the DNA TGTGCCAGCTCACCACCGGGGAACAACGAGCAGTACTTC.

The CDR3 sequence is CATSRVPSGNTIYF. CDR3 nucleotide sequence: TGTGCCACCAGCAGAGTCCCCTCTGGAAACACCATATATTTT. This sequence joins TRBV15 and TRBJ1-3; D gene ambiguous. Per the germline V gene, CDR1 is LNHNV and CDR2 is YYDKDF (reference sequence). The CDR3 consists of 14 residues. V gave up 1 base and J gave up 0 bases, with 4 bases separating them.

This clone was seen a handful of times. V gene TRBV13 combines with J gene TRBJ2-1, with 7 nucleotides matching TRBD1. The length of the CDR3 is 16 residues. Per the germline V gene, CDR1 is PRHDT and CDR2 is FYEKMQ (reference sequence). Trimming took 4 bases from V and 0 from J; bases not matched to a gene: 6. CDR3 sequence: CASSSTRGHSYNEQFF. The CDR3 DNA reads TGTGCCAGCAGCTCAACTAGGGGGCACTCCTACAATGAGCAGTTCTTC.